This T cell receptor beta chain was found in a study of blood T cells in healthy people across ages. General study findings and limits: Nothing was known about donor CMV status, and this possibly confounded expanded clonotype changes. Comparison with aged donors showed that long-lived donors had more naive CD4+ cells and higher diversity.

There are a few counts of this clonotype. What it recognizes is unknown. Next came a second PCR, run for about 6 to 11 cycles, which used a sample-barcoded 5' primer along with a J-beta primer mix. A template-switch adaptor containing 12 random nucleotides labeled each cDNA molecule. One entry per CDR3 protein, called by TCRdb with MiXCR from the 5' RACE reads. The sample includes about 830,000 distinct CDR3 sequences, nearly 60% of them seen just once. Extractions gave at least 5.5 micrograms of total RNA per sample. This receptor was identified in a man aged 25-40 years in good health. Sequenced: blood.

In DNA form, the CDR3 reads TGCAGTGCTAGACCCGGACAGGGAGTTGCCAATGAGCAGTTCTTC. Its protein is CSARPGQGVANEQFF. This chain joins TRBV20-1 and TRBJ2-1; 8 nucleotides agree with TRBD1. This CDR3 spans 15 amino acids. Unmatched junction bases numbered 9, after V lost 2 bases and J lost 6 bases. The germline gives CDR1 DFQATT, CDR2 SNEGSKA (reference sequence).